A single sample is the source of the 14 T cell receptor beta chains below, sequenced in a study of long-term antiretroviral therapy in people with HIV. The assay, immunoSEQ v3.0, was run at survey level. Measured with immunoSEQ multiplex PCR; TCRdb has only the in-frame clones, and not every one. The table includes 17,000 or so clones, approximately 81% detected once. The sample here was unsorted PBMCs, taken 0.3 years before starting antiretroviral therapy. The receptor source for this set is a man between 50 and 59 years old with HIV.

V usage is TRBV5-1 and J usage is TRBJ1-6, with D perhaps matching TRBD1 (5 bases). This CDR3 has 14 residues. The germline V gene has CDR1 SGHRS and CDR2 YFSETQ. Trimming stripped 0 bases from V and 7 bases from J, with 8 bases between. The CDR3: CASSLEGLNSPLHF. The CDR3 region has the DNA TGCGCCAGCAGCTTGGAGGGGTTGAATTCACCCCTCCACTTT. The full variable domain, completed using reference TRBV5-1 and TRBJ1-6, is KAGVTQTPRYLIKTRGQQVTLSCSPISGHRSVSWYQQTPGQGLQFLFEYFSETQRNKGNFPGRFSGRQFSNSRSEMNVSTLELGDSALYLCASSLEGLNSPLHFGNGTRLTVT.

The chain employs TRBV4-3 and TRBJ1-2; D is possibly TRBD1 (5 bases). This CDR3 comprises 14 residues. Per the germline V gene, CDR1 is LGHNA and CDR2 is YSLEER. The ends were cut back, 1 base at V and 8 bases at J, with 14 bases in the middle. Written as DNA, the CDR3 is TGCGCCAGCAGCCAAGTTAGGCAGGGCGGCGGCTACACCTTC. Translating gives CASSQVRQGGGYTF.

For the CDR3, the DNA is TGCGCCAGCAGCCCAAGGTGGGGCTCGGGGGAGCAGTACTTC. Translating it yields CASSPRWGSGEQYF. The V call is TRBV4-3, the J call TRBJ2-7; D may correspond to TRBD1 or TRBD2 (5 bases each). V was cut by 4 bases and J by 7 bases, with 17 bases left in between. The CDR3 is 14 amino acids. Germline V gene lookup returns CDR1 LGHNA and CDR2 YSLEER.

The V and J genes are TRBV28 and TRBJ1-5; no reliable D call. The CDR3 spans 15 residues. Germline lookup yields CDR1 MDHEN and CDR2 SYDVKM. Trimming took off 5 bases at V and 5 bases at J, with 16 bases between the two ends. The CDR3 is CASSIQGFDDQPQHF. DNA for the CDR3: TGTGCCAGCAGTATTCAAGGGTTTGATGATCAGCCCCAGCATTTT.

The rearrangement joins TRBV5-6 to TRBJ1-1, with 7 bases that match TRBD1. The CDR3 loop spans 15 amino acids. V lost 0 bases, J lost 2 bases, and 4 bases stayed unmatched. CDR1 is SGHDT, CDR2 YYEEEE, per germline. CDR3 in amino acids: CASSLDRGSNTEAFF. The CDR3, as DNA: TGTGCCAGCAGCTTGGACAGGGGATCAAACACTGAAGCTTTCTTT.

This clone was detected only a few times. The rearrangement uses TRBV5-6 and TRBJ2-2; maybe TRBD2 (5 bases). CDR3 length: 15 amino acids. V was pared by 0 bases and J by 1 base, with 7 bases between. Per germline, CDR1 SGHDT and CDR2 YYEEEE. CDR3 sequence reads: CASSLGGGNTGELFF. CDR3 nucleotide sequence: TGTGCCAGCAGCTTGGGAGGAGGGAACACCGGGGAGCTGTTTTTT.

The V gene is TRBV6-6, the J gene TRBJ2-6, with no clear D. CDR1 MNHNY and CDR2 SVGAGI come from the germline V gene (reference sequence). Trimming cost V 7 bases and J 0 bases, with 13 bases left between them. This CDR3 is built from 16 residues. The CDR3 sequence: CASTNPRSSGANVLTF. CDR3 DNA sequence: TGTGCCAGCACCAACCCCAGGAGCTCTGGGGCCAACGTCCTGACTTTC.

CDR3 loop: CASSVQGTGELFF. In DNA, the CDR3 is TGTGCCAGCAGCGTACAGGGCACCGGGGAGCTGTTTTTT. This rearrangement joins TRBV11-3 to TRBJ2-2; TRBD1 is a possible D gene (6 bases). Per the germline V gene, CDR1 is SGHNT and CDR2 is YENEEA. The V gene lost 5 bases and the J gene lost 4 bases, with 8 bases spanning the gap. The CDR3 is 13 amino acids.

The rearrangement joins TRBV6-5 to TRBJ1-1; 7 nucleotides match TRBD1. The germline V gene has CDR1 MNHEY and CDR2 SVGAGI. J lost 11 bases, V lost 5 bases, and 11 bases had no gene match. CDR3 length: 13 amino acids. The CDR3 nucleotides are TGTGCCAGCAGTCGCGAACCTAGCAGGGGGGCTTTCTTT. Amino acids: CASSREPSRGAFF.

The rearrangement joins TRBV5-4 to TRBJ1-1, with no clear D. Germline V lookup: CDR1 SGHNT, CDR2 YYREEE (reference sequence). The CDR3 covers 16 residues. V was trimmed by 3 bases and J by 1 base, leaving 16 bases between them. The CDR3, as DNA: TGTGCCAGCAGCTCGAACTCAGTGGAAAGGAACACTGAAGCTTTCTTT. Residues: CASSSNSVERNTEAFF. The complete variable domain, with remaining parts taken from reference TRBV5-4 and TRBJ1-1, reads ETGVTQSPTHLIKTRGQQVTLRCSSQSGHNTVSWYQQALGQGPQFIFQYYREEENGRGNFPPRFSGLQFPNYSSELNVNALELDDSALYLCASSSNSVERNTEAFFGQGTRLTVV.

This clone has just a few counts. The gene calls are TRBV6-6 and TRBJ2-1; D remains unclear. Germline values: CDR1 MNHNY, CDR2 SVGAGI (reference sequence). V dropped 0 bases and J dropped 8 bases, with 11 bases sitting between them. The CDR3 is 14 residues long. The CDR3, as DNA: TGTGCCAGCAGTTACTCGATTGCCCCCCATGAGCAGTTCTTC. Encoded protein: CASSYSIAPHEQFF.

The rearrangement uses TRBV30 and TRBJ2-1; D gene uncertain. In germline, CDR1 is GTSNPN, CDR2 SVGIG (reference sequence). The CDR3 totals 13 residues. Trimming cost V 2 bases and J 13 bases, with 18 bases left between them. The CDR3 DNA reads TGTGCCTGGAGTCCCTTCAACCCCTTCCCTCAGTTCTTC. This sequence encodes CAWSPFNPFPQFF.

The chain uses TRBV6-1 and TRBJ1-3; no clear D. The CDR3 covers 16 residues. The germline CDR1 and CDR2 sequences are MNHNS and SASEGT. The V and J ends lost 1 base and 4 bases respectively, with 14 bases between them. Here the CDR3 reads CASSEEGIGPGNTIYF. The CDR3 DNA is TGTGCCAGCAGTGAAGAAGGGATTGGACCCGGAAACACCATATATTTT.

This clone has just one count. The V gene is TRBV6-4, the J gene TRBJ2-6; the D gene could be TRBD1 or TRBD2 (5 bases each). The germline CDR1 and CDR2 sequences are MRHNA and SNTAGT. The CDR3 is made up of 16 amino acids. V was trimmed by 6 bases and J by 0 bases, leaving 12 bases between them. The CDR3 reads CASSRDVGSGANVLTF. The CDR3 bases are TGTGCCAGCAGCCGGGACGTGGGCTCTGGGGCCAACGTCCTGACTTTC.